This T cell receptor (beta chain) was captured in a study of cytomegalovirus exposure and HLA in healthy donors. There are 15 residues in the CDR3. The V gene lost 0 bases and the J gene lost 4 bases, with 10 bases spanning the gap. In germline, CDR1 is MNHEY, CDR2 SVGAGI. A roughly 120-subject validation cohort, separate from the 666-subject first cohort, supplied the donors. Profiled with immunoSEQ multiplex PCR; TCRdb holds only in-frame clones, not every one. This table has over 250,000 clones, 80% to 90% appearing once. The sequence was obtained from a woman in her late teens or twenties in good health and CMV-seronegative. The sequenced sample was PBMCs. The chain recombines TRBV6-5 with TRBJ1-3, with no clear D. The chain's CDR3 is CASSYSSGLGNTIYF. As DNA, the CDR3 is TGTGCCAGCAGTTACTCGTCCGGACTGGGAAACACCATATATTTT.